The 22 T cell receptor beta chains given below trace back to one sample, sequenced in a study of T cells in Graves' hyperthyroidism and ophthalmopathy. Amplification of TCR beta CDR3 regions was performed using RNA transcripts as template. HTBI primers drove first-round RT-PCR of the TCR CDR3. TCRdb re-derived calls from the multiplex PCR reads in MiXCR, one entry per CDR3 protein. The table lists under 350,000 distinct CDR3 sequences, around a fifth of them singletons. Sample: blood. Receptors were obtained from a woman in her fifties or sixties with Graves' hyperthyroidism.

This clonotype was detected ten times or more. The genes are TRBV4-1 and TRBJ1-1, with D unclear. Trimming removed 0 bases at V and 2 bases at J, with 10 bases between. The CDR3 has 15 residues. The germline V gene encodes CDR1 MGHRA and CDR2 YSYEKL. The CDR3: CASSQDPQPNTEAFF. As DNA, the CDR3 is TGCGCCAGCAGCCAAGACCCCCAGCCCAACACTGAAGCTTTCTTT.

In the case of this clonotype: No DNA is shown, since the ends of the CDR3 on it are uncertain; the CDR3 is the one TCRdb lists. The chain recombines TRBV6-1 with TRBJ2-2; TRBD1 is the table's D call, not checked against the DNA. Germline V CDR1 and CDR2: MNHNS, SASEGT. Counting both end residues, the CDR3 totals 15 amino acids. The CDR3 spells CASSSSGLNTGELFF.

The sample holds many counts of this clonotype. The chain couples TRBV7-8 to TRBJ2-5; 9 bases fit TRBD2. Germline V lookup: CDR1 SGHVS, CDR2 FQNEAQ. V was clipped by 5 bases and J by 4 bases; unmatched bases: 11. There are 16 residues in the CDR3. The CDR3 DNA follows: TGTGCCAGCAGCCCAACTCTAGCGGGGCTTTCAGAGACCCAGTACTTC. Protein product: CASSPTLAGLSETQYF. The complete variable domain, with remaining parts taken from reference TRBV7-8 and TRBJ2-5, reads GAGVSQSPRYKVAKRGQDVALRCDPISGHVSLFWYQQALGQGPEFLTYFQNEAQLDKSGLPSDRFFAERPEGSVSTLKIQRTQQEDSAVYLCASSPTLAGLSETQYFGPGTRLLVL.

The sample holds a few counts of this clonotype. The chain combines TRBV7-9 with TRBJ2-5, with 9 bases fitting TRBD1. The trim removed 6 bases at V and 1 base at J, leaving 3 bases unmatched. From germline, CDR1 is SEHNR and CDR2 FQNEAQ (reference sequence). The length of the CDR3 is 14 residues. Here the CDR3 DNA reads TGTGCCAGCAGAAGGACAGGGGTCCAAGAGACCCAGTACTTC. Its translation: CASRRTGVQETQYF.

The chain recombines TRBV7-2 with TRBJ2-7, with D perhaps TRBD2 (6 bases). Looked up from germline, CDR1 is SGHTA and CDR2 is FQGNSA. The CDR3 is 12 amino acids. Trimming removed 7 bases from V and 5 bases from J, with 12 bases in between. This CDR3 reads CASKEGPNEQYF. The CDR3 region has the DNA TGTGCCAGCAAGGAGGGTCCCAACGAGCAGTACTTC.

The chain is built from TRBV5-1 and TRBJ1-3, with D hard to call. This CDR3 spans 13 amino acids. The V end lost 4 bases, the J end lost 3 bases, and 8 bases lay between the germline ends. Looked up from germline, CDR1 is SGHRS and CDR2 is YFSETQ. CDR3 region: CASSQRDGNTIYF. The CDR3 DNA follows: TGCGCCAGCAGCCAGCGGGATGGAAACACCATATATTTT.

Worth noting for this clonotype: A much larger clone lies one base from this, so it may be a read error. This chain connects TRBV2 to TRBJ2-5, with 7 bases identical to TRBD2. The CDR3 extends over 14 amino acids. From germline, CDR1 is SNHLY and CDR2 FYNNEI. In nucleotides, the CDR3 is TGTGCCAGCAGTGGGGGGGGGTACCAAGAGACCCAGCACTTC. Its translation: CASSGGGYQETQHF.

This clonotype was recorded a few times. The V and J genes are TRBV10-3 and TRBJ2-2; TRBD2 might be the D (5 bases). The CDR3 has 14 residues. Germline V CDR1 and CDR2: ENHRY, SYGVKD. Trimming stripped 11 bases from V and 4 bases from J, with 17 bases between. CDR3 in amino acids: CASHERQTTGELFF. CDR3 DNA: TGTGCCTCCCATGAGCGGCAGACCACCGGGGAGCTGTTTTTT.

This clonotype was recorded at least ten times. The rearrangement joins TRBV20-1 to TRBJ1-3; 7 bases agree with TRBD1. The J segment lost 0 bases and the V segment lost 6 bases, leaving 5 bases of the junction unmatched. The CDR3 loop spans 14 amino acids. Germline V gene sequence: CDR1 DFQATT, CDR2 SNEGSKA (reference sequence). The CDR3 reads CSAETGSSGNTIYF. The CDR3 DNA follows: TGCAGTGCCGAGACAGGGTCCTCTGGAAACACCATATATTTT.

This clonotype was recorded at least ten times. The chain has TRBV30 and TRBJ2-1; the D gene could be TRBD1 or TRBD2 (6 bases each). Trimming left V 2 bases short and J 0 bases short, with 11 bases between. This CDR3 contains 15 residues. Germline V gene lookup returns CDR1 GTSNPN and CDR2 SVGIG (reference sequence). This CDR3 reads CAWSSGGGSYNEQFF. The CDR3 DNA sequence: TGTGCCTGGAGTTCCGGGGGCGGCTCCTACAATGAGCAGTTCTTC.

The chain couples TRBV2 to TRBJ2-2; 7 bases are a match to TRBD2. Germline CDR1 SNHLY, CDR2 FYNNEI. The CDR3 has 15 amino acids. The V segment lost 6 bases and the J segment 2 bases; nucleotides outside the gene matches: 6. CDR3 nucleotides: TGTGCCAGCAGGGGGGGAGGGGAAAACACCGGGGAGCTGTTTTTT. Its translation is CASRGGGENTGELFF.

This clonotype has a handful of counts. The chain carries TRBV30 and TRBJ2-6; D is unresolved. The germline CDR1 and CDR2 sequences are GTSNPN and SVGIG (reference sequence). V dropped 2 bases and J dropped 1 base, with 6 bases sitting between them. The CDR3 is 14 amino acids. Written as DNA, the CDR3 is TGTGCCTGGAGTTTACTGTCTGGGGCCAACGTCCTGACTTTC. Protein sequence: CAWSLLSGANVLTF.

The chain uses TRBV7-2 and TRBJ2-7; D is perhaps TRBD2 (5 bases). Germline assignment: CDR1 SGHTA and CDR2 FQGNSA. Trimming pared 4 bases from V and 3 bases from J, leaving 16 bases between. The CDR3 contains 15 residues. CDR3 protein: CASSSPGVQHYEQYF. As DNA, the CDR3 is TGTGCCAGCAGCTCCCCCGGGGTCCAACACTACGAGCAGTACTTC.

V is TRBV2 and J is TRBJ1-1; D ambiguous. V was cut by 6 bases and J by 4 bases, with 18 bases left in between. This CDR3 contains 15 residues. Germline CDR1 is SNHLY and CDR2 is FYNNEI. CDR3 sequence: CASSLGLGDATEAFF. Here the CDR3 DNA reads TGTGCCAGCAGCTTAGGTCTCGGGGATGCCACTGAAGCTTTCTTT.

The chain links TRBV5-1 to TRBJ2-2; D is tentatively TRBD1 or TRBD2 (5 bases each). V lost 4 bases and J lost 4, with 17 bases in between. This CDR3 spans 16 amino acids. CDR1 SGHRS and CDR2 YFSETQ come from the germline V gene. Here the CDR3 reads CASSLGPLVGTGELFF. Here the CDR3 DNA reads TGCGCCAGCAGCCTGGGACCGCTGGTTGGCACCGGGGAGCTGTTTTTT.

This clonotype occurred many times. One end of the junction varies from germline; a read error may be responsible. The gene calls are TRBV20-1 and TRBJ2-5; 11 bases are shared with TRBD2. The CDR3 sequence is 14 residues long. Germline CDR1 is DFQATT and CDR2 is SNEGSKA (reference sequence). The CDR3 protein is CSTRGASGGETQYF. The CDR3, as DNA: TGCAGTACTAGAGGGGCTAGCGGGGGGGAGACCCAGTACTTC.

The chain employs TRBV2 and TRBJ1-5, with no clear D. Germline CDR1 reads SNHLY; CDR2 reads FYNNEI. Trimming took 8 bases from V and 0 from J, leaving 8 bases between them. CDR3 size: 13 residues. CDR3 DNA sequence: TGTGCCAGCGGCAGTCTTAGCAATCAGCCCCAGCATTTT. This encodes CASGSLSNQPQHF.

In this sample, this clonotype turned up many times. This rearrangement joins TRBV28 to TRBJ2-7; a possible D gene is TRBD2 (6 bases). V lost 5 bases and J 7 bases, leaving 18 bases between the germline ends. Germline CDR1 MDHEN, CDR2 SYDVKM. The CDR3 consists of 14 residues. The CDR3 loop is CASSLTRDSAEQYF. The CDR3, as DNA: TGTGCCAGCAGTCTAACCCGGGACTCCGCAGAGCAGTACTTC.

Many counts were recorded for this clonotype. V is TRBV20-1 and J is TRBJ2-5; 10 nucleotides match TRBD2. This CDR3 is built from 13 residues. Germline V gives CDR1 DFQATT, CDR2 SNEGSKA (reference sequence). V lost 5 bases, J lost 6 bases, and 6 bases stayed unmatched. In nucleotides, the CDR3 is TGCAGTGCTGGGACTAGCGACGGGAAGACCCAGTACTTC. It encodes CSAGTSDGKTQYF.

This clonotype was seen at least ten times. The CDR3 sequence: CASSQGLAGYTF. CDR3 sequence (DNA): TGTGCCAGCAGCCAGGGTCTCGCTGGCTACACCTTC. The chain couples TRBV3-1 to TRBJ1-2, with D hard to call. This CDR3 has 12 amino acids. V was trimmed by 3 bases and J by 7 bases, leaving 9 bases between them. Per germline, CDR1 LGHDT and CDR2 YNNKEL (reference sequence).

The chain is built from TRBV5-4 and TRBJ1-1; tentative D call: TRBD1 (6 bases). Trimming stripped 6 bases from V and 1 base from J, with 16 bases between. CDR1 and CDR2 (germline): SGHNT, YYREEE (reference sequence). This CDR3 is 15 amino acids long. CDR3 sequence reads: CASTPSTGENTEAFF. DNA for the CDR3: TGTGCCAGCACCCCCTCGACAGGAGAGAACACTGAAGCTTTCTTT.

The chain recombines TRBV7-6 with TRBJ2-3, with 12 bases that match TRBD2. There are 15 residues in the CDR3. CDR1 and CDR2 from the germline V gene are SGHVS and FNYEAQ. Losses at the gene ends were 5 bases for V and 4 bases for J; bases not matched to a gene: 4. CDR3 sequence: CASSTLAGGPDTQYF. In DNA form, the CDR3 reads TGTGCCAGCAGCACTCTAGCGGGGGGGCCAGATACGCAGTATTTT. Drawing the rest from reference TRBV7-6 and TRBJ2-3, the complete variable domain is GAGVSQSPRYKVTKRGQDVALRCDPISGHVSLYWYRQALGQGPEFLTYFNYEAQQDKSGLPNDRFSAERPEGSISTLTIQRTEQRDSAMYRCASSTLAGGPDTQYFGPGTRLTVL.